Listed below are T cell receptor beta chains from one sample, sequenced in a study of cytomegalovirus exposure and HLA in healthy donors. Method: immunoSEQ multiplex PCR; TCRdb's copy keeps in-frame clones and lacks some. Of about 96,000 clones listed, under 85% are singletons. The specimen was PBMCs. Receptor source: a woman between 65 and 79 years old in good health and CMV-seropositive. The CDR3 runs from the conserved cysteine through the conserved F or W. A D gene is named only where the DNA matches it firmly. Clone sizes are given selectively: once, few, many, or a class where the clone is expanded.

>TRBV11-2|NA|TRBJ2-7|NA
TGTGCCAGCAGCTTACCTCGGGACGGGAGCTCCTACGAGCAGTACTTC
CASSLPRDGSSYEQYF
>TRBV7-9|TRBD1|TRBJ2-5|few
TGTGCCAGCAGCGCGCGACAGGGGTCGGAGACCCAGTACTTC
CASSARQGSETQYF
>TRBV7-2|TRBD1|TRBJ1-2|few
TGTGCCAGCAGCCCGAGGGGGCGCGATGGCTACACCTTC
CASSPRGRDGYTF
>TRBV28|TRBD1|TRBJ1-5|NA
TGTGCCAGCAGTTCACCGGGACAGGGGTATCAGCCCCAGCATTTT
CASSSPGQGYQPQHF
>TRBV19|NA|TRBJ1-5|once
TGTGCCAGTAGTATAAGTTTCGGGGGTTATAGCAATCAGCCCCAGCATTTT
CASSISFGGYSNQPQHF
>TRBV7-2|NA|TRBJ2-7|NA
TGTGCCAGCAGCCCCTCCCGCCTGAGCTCCTACGAGCAGTACTTC
CASSPSRLSSYEQYF
>TRBV4-1|NA|TRBJ1-6|NA
TGCGCCAGCAGCCAAGAACAGAGCTCCTATAATTCACCCCTCCACTTT
CASSQEQSSYNSPLHF
>TRBV9|NA|TRBJ1-4|NA
TGTGCCAGCAGCGTAGTAGGCAGGCCAAATGAAAAACTGTTTTTT
CASSVVGRPNEKLFF
>TRBV7-9|NA|TRBJ2-3|few
TGTTCCAGCAGCTTAGGTCAGCTAGCAGATACGCAGTATTTT
CSSSLGQLADTQYF
>TRBV27|NA|TRBJ1-1|NA
TGTGCCAGCAGTTCCGGGGTTTACACTGAAGCTTTCTTT
CASSSGVYTEAFF